The TCR beta chain under discussion was sequenced for a study of T cell repertoires in cytomegalovirus infection. At the level of the study: It was the public TCR beta signatures that indicated both CMV infection and matching HLA type. Study-level results: Identification of carriers of CMV plus the relevant HLA was achieved through cumulative public TCR beta family frequency.

J lost 2 bases, V lost 0 bases, and 5 bases had no gene match. The CDR3 runs to 17 residues. Germline CDR1 reads SEHNR; CDR2 reads FQNEAQ (reference sequence). A note on this clonotype: Antigen: not known.

Via MiXCR, TCRdb re-called the reads, giving one row per CDR3 protein. The sample records about 920,000 distinct CDR3 sequences, roughly 30% being singletons. The sample consisted of cultured CD8+ T cells from PBMCs, taken from culture after CMV antigen stimulation. This chain joins TRBV7-9 and TRBJ2-3; TRBD2 matches at 10 bases. This receptor was taken from a human donor in good health (CMV status not recorded). Some clones in this sample may be carry-over from other donors' samples. CDR3 in amino acids: CASSLAASGGNTDTQYF. CDR3 nucleotides: TGTGCCAGCAGCTTAGCTGCTAGCGGGGGCAACACAGATACGCAGTATTTT.